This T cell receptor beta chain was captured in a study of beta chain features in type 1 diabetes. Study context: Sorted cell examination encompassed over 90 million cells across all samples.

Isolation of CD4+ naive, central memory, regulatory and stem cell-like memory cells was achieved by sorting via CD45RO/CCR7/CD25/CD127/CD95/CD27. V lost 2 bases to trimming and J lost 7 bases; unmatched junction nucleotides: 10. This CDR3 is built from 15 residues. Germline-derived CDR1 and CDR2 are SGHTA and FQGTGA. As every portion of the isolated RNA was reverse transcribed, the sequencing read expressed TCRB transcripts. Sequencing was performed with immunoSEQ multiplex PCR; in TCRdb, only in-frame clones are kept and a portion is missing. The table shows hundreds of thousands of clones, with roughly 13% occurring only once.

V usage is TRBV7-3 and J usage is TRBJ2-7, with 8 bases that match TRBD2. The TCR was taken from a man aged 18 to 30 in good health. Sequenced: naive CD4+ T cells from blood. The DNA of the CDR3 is TGTGCCAGCAGCTTAGGAGGCACGGGGGGGCATGAGCAGTACTTC. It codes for CASSLGGTGGHEQYF.